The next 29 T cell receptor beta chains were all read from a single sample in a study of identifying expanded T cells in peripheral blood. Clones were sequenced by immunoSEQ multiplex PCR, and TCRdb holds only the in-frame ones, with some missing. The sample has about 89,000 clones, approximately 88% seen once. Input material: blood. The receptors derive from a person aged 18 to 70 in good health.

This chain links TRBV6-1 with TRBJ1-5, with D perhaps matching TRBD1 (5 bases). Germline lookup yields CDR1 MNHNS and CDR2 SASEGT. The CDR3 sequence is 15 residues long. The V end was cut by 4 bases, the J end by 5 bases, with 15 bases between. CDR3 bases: TGTGCCAGCAGTGCAAGTCAGGGTGTCTATCAGCCCCAGCATTTT. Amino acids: CASSASQGVYQPQHF.

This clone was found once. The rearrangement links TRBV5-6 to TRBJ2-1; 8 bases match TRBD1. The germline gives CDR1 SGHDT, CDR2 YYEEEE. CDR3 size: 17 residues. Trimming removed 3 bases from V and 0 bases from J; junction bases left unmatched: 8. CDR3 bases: TGTGCCAGCAGCTCCTCAAGGGACAGGAGCTCCTACAATGAGCAGTTCTTC. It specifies CASSSSRDRSSYNEQFF.

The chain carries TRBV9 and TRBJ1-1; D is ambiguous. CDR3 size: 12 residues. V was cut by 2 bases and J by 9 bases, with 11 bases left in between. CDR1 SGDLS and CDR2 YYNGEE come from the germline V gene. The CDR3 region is CASSVGLRKAFF. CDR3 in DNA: TGTGCCAGCAGCGTCGGGCTGCGGAAAGCTTTCTTT. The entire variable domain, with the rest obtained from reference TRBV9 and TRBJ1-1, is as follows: DSGVTQTPKHLITATGQRVTLRCSPRSGDLSVYWYQQSLDQGLQFLIQYYNGEERAKGNILERFSAQQFPDLHSELNLSSLELGDSALYFCASSVGLRKAFFGQGTRLTVV.

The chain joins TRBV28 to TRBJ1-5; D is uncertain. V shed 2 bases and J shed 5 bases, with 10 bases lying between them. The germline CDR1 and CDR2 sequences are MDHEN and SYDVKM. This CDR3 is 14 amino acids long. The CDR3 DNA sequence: TGTGCCAGCAGTTTAACTGGTGCCTATCAGCCCCAGCATTTT. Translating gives CASSLTGAYQPQHF.

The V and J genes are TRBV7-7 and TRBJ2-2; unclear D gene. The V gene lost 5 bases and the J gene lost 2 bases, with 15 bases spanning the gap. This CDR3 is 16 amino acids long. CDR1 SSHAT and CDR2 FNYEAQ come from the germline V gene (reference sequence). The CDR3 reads CASSHNAGPNTGELFF. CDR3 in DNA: TGTGCCAGCAGCCACAACGCAGGACCCAACACCGGGGAGCTGTTTTTT. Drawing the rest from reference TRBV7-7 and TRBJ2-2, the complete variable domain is GAGVSQSPRYKVTKRGQDVTLRCDPISSHATLYWYQQALGQGPEFLTYFNYEAQPDKSGLPSDRFSAERPEGSISTLTIQRTEQRDSAMYRCASSHNAGPNTGELFFGEGSRLTVL.

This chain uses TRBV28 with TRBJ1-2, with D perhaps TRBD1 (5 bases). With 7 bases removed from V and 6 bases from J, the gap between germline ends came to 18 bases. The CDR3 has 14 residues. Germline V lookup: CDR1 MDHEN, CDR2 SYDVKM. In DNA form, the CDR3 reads TGTGCCAGCACTCAACCCGGGGCCGGGAATGGCTACACCTTC. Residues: CASTQPGAGNGYTF.

CDR3 bases: TGTGCCACCAGCAGAGAGGGGTTGATAGGAACTAAACCAGATACGCAGTATTTT. This codes for CATSREGLIGTKPDTQYF. The chain is built from TRBV15 and TRBJ2-3; the D is unclear. V was trimmed by 0 bases and J by 4 bases, leaving 20 bases between them. Germline loops: CDR1 LNHNV, CDR2 YYDKDF (reference sequence). The CDR3 spans 18 residues.

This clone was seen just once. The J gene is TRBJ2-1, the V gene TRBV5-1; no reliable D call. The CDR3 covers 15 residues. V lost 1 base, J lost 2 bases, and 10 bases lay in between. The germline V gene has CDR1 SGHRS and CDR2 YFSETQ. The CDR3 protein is CASSLSWTTYNEQFF. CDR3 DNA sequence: TGCGCCAGCAGCTTGAGTTGGACCACCTACAATGAGCAGTTCTTC. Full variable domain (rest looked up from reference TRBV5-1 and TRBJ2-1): KAGVTQTPRYLIKTRGQQVTLSCSPISGHRSVSWYQQTPGQGLQFLFEYFSETQRNKGNFPGRFSGRQFSNSRSEMNVSTLELGDSALYLCASSLSWTTYNEQFFGPGTRLTVL.

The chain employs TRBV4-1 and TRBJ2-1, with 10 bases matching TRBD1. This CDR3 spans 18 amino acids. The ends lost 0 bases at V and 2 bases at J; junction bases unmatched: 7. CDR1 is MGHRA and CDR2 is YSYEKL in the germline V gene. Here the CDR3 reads CASSQDRQGANTYNEQFF. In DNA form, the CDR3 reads TGCGCCAGCAGCCAAGATAGACAGGGGGCAAACACCTACAATGAGCAGTTCTTC.

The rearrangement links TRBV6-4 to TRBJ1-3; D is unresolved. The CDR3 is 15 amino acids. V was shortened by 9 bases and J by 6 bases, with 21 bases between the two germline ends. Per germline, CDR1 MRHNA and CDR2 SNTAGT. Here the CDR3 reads CARISGRHLVNTIYF. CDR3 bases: TGTGCCAGGATATCCGGGAGACATCTGGTAAACACCATATATTTT.

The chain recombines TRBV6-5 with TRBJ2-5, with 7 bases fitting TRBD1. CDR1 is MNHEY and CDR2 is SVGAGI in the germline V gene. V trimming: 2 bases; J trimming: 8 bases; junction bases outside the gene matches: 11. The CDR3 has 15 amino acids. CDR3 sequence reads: CASSYAAGGLTTQYF. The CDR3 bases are TGTGCCAGCAGTTACGCCGCAGGGGGTCTTACTACCCAGTACTTC.

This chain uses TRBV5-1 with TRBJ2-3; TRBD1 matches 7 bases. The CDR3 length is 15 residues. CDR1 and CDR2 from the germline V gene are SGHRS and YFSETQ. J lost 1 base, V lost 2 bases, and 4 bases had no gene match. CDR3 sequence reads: CASSFSGQGTDTQYF. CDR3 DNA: TGCGCCAGCAGCTTCTCAGGACAGGGCACAGATACGCAGTATTTT.

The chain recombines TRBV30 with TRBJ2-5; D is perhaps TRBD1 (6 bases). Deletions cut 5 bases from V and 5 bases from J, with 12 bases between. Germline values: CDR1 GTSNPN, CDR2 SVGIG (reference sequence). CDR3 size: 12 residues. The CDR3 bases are TGTGCCTGGGGAGTTCAGGGGGAGACCCAGTACTTC. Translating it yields CAWGVQGETQYF.

CDR3 residues: CASSVQTVSYNEQFF. CDR3 DNA: TGTGCCAGCAGCGTGCAAACAGTCTCCTACAATGAGCAGTTCTTC. This chain links TRBV9 with TRBJ2-1; D call uncertain. CDR1 is SGDLS and CDR2 is YYNGEE in the germline V gene. The length of the CDR3 is 15 residues. Trimming left V 2 bases short and J 0 bases short, with 9 bases between.

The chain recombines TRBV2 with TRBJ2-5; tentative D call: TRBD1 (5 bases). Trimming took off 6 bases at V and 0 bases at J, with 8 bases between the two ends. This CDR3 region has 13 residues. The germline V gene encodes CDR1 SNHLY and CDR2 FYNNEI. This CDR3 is CASRRTYQETQYF. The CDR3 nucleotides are TGTGCCAGCAGGAGGACATACCAAGAGACCCAGTACTTC. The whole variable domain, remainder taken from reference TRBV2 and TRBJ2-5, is EPEVTQTPSHQVTQMGQEVILRCVPISNHLYFYWYRQILGQKVEFLVSFYNNEISEKSEIFDDQFSVERPDGSNFTLKIRSTKLEDSAMYFCASRRTYQETQYFGPGTRLLVL.

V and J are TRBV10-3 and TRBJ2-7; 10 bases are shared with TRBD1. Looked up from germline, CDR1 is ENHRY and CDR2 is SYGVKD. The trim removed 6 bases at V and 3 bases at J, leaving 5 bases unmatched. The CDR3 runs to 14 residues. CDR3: CAIRPGTGVYEQYF. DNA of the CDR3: TGTGCCATCAGACCCGGGACAGGGGTCTACGAGCAGTACTTC.

The CDR3 loop is CSVLPGLSYEQYF. In nucleotides, the CDR3 is TGCAGCGTTCTGCCAGGGCTTAGCTACGAGCAGTACTTC. The rearrangement links TRBV29-1 to TRBJ2-7, with a tentative D call TRBD1 (5 bases). Germline CDR1 and CDR2: SQVTM and ANQGSEA. The CDR3 is 13 amino acids. V lost 5 bases to trimming and J lost 3 bases, with 14 bases between them.

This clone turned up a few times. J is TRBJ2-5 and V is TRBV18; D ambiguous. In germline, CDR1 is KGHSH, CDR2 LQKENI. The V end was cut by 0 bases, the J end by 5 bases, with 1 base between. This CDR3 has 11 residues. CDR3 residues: CASSPPETQYF. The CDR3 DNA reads TGTGCCAGCTCACCACCGGAGACCCAGTACTTC.

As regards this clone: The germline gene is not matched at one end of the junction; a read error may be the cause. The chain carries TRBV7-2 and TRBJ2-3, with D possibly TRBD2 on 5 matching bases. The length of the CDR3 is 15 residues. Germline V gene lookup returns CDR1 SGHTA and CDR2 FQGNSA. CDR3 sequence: CASSLADELVDTQYF. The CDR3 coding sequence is TGTGCCAGCAGCCTAGCCGACGAGCTTGTAGATACGCAGTATTTT.

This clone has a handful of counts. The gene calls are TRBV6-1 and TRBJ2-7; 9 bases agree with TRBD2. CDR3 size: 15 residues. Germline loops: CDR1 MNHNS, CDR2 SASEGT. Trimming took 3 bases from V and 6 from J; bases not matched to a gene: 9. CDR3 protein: CASSDSSGMFSEQYF. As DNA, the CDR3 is TGTGCCAGCAGTGATTCTAGCGGGATGTTCAGCGAGCAGTACTTC.

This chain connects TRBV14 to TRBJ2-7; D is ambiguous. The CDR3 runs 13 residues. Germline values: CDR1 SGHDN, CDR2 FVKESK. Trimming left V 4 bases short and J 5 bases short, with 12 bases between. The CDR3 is CASSRYYIDEQYF. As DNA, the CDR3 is TGTGCCAGCAGCCGTTATTATATCGACGAGCAGTACTTC.

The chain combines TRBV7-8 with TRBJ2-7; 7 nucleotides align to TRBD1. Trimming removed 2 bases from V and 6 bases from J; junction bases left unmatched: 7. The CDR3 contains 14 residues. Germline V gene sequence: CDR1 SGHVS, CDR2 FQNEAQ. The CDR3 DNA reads TGTGCCAGCAGCTTAATCGAGGGGGCGGGCGAGCAGTACTTC. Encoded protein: CASSLIEGAGEQYF.

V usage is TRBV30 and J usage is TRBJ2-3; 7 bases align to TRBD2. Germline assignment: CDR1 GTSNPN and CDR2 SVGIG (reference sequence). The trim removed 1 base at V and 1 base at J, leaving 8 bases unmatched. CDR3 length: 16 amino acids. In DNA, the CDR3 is TGTGCCTGGAGTGGTAAAATGGGAGGGGGCACAGATACGCAGTATTTT. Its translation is CAWSGKMGGGTDTQYF.

The CDR3 DNA is TGTGCCAGCAGTTTAGCCGGGACCCATGCAACTAATGAAAAACTGTTTTTT. It translates to CASSLAGTHATNEKLFF. The rearrangement joins TRBV28 to TRBJ1-4; D perhaps matches TRBD1 (5 bases). Per germline, CDR1 MDHEN and CDR2 SYDVKM. The V gene lost 2 bases and the J gene lost 0 bases, with 13 bases spanning the gap. This CDR3 spans 17 amino acids. Full variable domain (outside the CDR3, taken from reference TRBV28 and TRBJ1-4): DVKVTQSSRYLVKRTGEKVFLECVQDMDHENMFWYRQDPGLGLRLIYFSYDVKMKEKGDIPEGYSVSREKKERFSLILESASTNQTSMYLCASSLAGTHATNEKLFFGSGTQLSVL.

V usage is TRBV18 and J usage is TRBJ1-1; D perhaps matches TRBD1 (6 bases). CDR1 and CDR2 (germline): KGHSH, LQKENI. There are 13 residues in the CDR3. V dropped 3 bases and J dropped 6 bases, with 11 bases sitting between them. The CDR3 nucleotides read TGTGCCAGCTCACCTAACAGGGAAGCTGAAGCTTTCTTT. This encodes CASSPNREAEAFF.

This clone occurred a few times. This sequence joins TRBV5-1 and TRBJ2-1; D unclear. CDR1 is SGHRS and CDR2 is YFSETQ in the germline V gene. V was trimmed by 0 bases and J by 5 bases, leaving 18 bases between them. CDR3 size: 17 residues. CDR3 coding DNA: TGCGCCAGCAGCTTGGAGGTTCTGGTCCCCGCTAACAATGAGCAGTTCTTC. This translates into CASSLEVLVPANNEQFF.

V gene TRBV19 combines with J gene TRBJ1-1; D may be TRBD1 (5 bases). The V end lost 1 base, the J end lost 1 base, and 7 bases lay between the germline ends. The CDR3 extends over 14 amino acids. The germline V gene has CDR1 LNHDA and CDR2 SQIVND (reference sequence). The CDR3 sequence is CASSIARANTEAFF. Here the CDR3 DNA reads TGTGCCAGTAGTATAGCCAGGGCGAACACTGAAGCTTTCTTT.

The CDR3: CASSLGTGTGYSNQPQHF. The CDR3 DNA is TGTGCCAGCAGCTTAGGCACCGGGACAGGGTATAGCAATCAGCCCCAGCATTTT. This chain connects TRBV11-2 to TRBJ1-5; 9 bases are a match to TRBD1. With 1 base clipped from V and 0 bases from J, the junction kept 7 bases outside the gene matches. CDR3 length: 18 amino acids. Looked up from germline, CDR1 is SGHAT and CDR2 is FQNNGV.

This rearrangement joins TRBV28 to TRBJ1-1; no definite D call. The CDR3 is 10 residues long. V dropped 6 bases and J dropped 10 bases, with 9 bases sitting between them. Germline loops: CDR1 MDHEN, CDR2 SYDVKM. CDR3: CASSLGRAFF. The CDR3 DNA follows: TGTGCCAGCAGCCTTGGTCGAGCTTTCTTT.